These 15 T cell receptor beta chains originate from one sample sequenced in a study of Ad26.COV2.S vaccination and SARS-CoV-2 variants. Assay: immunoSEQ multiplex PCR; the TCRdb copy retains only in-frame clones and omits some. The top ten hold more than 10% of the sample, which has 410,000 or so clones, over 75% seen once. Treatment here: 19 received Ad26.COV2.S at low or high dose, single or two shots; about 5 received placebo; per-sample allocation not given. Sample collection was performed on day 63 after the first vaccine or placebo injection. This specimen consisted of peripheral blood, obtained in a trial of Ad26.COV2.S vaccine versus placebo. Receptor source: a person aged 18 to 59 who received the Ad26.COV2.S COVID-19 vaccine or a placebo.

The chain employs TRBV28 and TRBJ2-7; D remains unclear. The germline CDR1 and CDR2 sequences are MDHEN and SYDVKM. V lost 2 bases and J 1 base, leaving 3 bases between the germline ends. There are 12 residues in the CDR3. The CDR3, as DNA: TGTGCCAGCAGTTTACAGTCCTACGAGCAGTACTTC. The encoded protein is CASSLQSYEQYF.

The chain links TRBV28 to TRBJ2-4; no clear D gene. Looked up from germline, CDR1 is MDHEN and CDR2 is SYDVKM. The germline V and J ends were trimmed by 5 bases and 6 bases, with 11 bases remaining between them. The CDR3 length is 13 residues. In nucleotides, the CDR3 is TGTGCCAGCAGTACGGGCCCTCGAAACATTCAGTACTTC. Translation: CASSTGPRNIQYF.

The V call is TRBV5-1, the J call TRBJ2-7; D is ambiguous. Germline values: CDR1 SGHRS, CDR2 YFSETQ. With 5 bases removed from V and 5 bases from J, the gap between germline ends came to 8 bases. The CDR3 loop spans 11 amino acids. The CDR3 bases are TGCGCCAGCAGGTTCCAAAACGAGCAGTACTTC. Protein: CASRFQNEQYF.

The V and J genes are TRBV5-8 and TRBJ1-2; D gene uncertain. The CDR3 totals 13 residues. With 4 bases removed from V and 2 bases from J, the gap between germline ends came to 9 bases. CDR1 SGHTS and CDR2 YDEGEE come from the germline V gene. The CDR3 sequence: CASSLVRNYGYTF. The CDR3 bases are TGTGCCAGCAGCCTCGTTCGGAACTATGGCTACACCTTC.

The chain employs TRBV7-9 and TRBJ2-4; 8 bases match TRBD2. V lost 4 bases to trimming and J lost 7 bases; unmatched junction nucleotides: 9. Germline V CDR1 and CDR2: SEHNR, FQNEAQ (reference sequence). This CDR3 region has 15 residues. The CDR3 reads CASSSLAAGVNIQYF. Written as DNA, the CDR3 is TGTGCCAGCAGCTCCCTAGCAGCGGGAGTGAACATTCAGTACTTC. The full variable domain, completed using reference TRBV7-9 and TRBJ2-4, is DTGVSQNPRHKITKRGQNVTFRCDPISEHNRLYWYRQTLGQGPEFLTYFQNEAQLEKSRLLSDRFSAERPKGSFSTLEIQRTEQGDSAMYLCASSSLAAGVNIQYFGAGTRLSVL.

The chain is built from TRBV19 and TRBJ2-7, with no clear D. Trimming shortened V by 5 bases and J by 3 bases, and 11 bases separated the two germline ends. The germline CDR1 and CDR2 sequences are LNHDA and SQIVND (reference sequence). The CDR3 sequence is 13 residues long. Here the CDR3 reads CASSLGLNYEQYF. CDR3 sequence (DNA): TGTGCCAGTAGTCTAGGGTTGAACTACGAGCAGTACTTC.

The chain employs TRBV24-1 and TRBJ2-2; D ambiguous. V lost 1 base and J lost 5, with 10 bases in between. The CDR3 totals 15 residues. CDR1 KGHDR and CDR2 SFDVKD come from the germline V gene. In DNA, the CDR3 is TGTGCCACCAGTGATTTAACAGATATGACCGGGGAGCTGTTTTTT. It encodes CATSDLTDMTGELFF.

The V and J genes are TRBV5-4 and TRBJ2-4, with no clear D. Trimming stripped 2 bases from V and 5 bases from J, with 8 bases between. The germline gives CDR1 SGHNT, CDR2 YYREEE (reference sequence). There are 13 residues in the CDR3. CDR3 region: CASSFGQENIQYF. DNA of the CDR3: TGTGCCAGCAGCTTCGGGCAGGAAAACATTCAGTACTTC.

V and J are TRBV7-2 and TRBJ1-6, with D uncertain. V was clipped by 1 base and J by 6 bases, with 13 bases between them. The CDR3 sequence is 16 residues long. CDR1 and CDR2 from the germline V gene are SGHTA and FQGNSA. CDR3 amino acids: CASSLVWGRFNSPLHF. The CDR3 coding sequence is TGTGCCAGCAGCTTAGTATGGGGAAGGTTTAATTCACCCCTCCACTTT.

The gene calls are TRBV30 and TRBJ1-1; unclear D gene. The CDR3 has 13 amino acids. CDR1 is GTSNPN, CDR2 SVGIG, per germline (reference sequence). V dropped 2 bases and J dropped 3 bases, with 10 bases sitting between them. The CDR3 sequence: CAWSRGPYTEAFF. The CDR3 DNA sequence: TGTGCCTGGAGTCGAGGGCCCTACACTGAAGCTTTCTTT.

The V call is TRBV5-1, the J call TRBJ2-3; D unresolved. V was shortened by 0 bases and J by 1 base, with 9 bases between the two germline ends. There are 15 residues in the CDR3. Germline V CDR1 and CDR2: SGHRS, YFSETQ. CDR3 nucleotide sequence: TGCGCCAGCAGCTTGGGAGTCTTGGGCACAGATACGCAGTATTTT. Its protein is CASSLGVLGTDTQYF.

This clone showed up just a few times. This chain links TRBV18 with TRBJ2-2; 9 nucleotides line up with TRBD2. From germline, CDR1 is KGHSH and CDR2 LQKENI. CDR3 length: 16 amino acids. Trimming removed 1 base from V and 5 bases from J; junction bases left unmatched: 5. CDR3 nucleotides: TGTGCCAGCTCACCACTAGCGGGAGTAGATACCGGGGAGCTGTTTTTT. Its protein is CASSPLAGVDTGELFF. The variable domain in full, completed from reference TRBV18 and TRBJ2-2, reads NAGVMQNPRHLVRRRGQEARLRCSPMKGHSHVYWYRQLPEEGLKFMVYLQKENIIDESGMPKERFSAEFPKEGPSILRIQQVVRGDSAAYFCASSPLAGVDTGELFFGEGSRLTVL.

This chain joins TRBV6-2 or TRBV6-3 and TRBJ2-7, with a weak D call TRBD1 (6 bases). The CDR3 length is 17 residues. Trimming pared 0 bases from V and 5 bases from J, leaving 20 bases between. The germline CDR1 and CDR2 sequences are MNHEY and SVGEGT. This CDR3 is CASSYSRGNRPIHEQYF. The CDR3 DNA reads TGTGCCAGCAGTTACTCGAGGGGGAATAGGCCGATCCACGAGCAGTACTTC.

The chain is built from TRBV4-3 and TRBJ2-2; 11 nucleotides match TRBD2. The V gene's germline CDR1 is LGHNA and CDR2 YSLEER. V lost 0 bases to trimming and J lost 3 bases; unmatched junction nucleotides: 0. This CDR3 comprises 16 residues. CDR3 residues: CASSQELAGDTGELFF. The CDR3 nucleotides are TGCGCCAGCAGCCAAGAACTAGCGGGAGACACCGGGGAGCTGTTTTTT.

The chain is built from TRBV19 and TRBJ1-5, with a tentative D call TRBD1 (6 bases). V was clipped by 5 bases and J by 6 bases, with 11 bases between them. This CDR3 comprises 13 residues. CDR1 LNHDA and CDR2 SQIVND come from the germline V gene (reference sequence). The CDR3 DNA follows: TGTGCCAGTAGTGTACAGGGTGGTCAGCCCCAGCATTTT. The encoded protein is CASSVQGGQPQHF.